This TCR beta chain was profiled in a study of T cell repertoires in cytomegalovirus infection. The overall study: An indication of both CMV infection and matching HLA type came from public TCR beta signatures.

TCRdb itself ran the reads through MiXCR, one entry per CDR3 protein. Found here are fewer than 300,000 distinct CDR3 sequences, roughly 23% of them singletons; the top ten hold about 15%. Regarding this clonotype: No antigen is known for it.

The CDR3 spans 14 residues. Germline V gene lookup returns CDR1 SQVTM and CDR2 ANQGSEA. Trimming took 5 bases from V and 0 from J, leaving 11 bases between them. Study-level points and caveats: Clonotypes of TCR beta that were HLA-C-restricted and CMV-specific dominated the ex vivo response. Carriage of CMV together with the relevant HLA was identifiable through cumulative public TCR beta family frequency.

This sequence was found in a human donor in good health (CMV status not recorded). Some clones in this sample may be carry-over from other donors' samples. The V and J genes are TRBV29-1 and TRBJ2-1; D is undetermined. What was sequenced was PBMCs. CDR3 residues: CSVITASSYNEQFF. The CDR3 DNA reads as TGCAGCGTTATCACAGCCAGCTCCTACAATGAGCAGTTCTTC.